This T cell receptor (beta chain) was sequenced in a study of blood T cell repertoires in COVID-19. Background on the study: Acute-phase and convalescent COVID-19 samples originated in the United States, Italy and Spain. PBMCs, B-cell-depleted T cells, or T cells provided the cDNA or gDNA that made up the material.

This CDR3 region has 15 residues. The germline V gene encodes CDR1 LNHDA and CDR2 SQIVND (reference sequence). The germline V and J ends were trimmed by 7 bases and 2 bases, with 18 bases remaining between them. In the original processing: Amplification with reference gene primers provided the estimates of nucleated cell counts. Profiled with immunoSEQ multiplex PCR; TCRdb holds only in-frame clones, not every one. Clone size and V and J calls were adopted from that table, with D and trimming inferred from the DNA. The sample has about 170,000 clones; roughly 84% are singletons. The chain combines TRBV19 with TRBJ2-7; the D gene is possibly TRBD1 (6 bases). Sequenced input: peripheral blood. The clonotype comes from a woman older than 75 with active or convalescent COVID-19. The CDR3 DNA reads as TGTGCCAGTACCATCTCCGGCTGGGACACCTACGAGCAGTACTTC. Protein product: CASTISGWDTYEQYF.